This T cell receptor (beta chain) originates from a study of response to subunit inactivated influenza vaccine. Broader study findings: Authors suggested each seasonal flu vaccination may recruit only limited numbers of new T cells.

About this clonotype itself: Its antigen is unidentified.

TCRdb re-derived calls from the RT-PCR reads in MiXCR, one entry per CDR3 protein. The sample lists 700,000 to 800,000 distinct CDR3 sequences, about 18% occurring once. Germline loops: CDR1 SGHNT, CDR2 YYREEE (reference sequence). With 1 base clipped from V and 4 bases from J, the junction kept 6 bases outside the gene matches. CDR3 length: 16 amino acids. The sequence came from a man in his fifties who received an inactivated influenza vaccine. The sample consisted of PBMCs from blood, taken about 5 days after vaccination. The V and J genes are TRBV5-4 and TRBJ2-3; the match to TRBD1 covers 10 bases. This CDR3 reads CASSLLGQGVADTQYF. The CDR3 bases are TGTGCCAGCAGCTTGTTAGGACAGGGGGTGGCAGATACGCAGTATTTT.